Ten or more counts support the clone carrying this T cell receptor (beta chain). This sample's time point: pre-sensitization, week 0. As for treatment: therapeutic diphenylcyclopropenone sensitization with weekly scalp DPC. This sample was included in a study of human T cells and chemical hapten exposure. Turning to the study itself: Weekly scalp doses of diphenylcyclopropenone were given to patients during the approximately 25-week study.

This CDR3 is 14 amino acids long. Per germline, CDR1 MNHNY and CDR2 SVGAGI (reference sequence). Trimming took 6 bases from V and 6 from J; bases not matched to a gene: 9. Individual cDNA molecules had unique molecular identifiers attached to them by the library. TCRdb called the RACE reads again in MiXCR, with one record for every CDR3 protein. The sample lists around 57,000 distinct CDR3 sequences, approximately 11% occurring once. The chain is built from TRBV6-6 and TRBJ2-3; 7 bases are a match to TRBD2. Sample: whole blood, taken in connection with sensitization to the hapten diphenylcyclopropenone (DPC). The receptor's source is a middle-aged woman with alopecia areata. Some clones in this sample may be carry-over from other donors' samples. The chain's CDR3 is CASSLTVGGDTQYF. The CDR3 bases are TGTGCCAGCAGCCTAACGGTGGGGGGGGATACGCAGTATTTT.